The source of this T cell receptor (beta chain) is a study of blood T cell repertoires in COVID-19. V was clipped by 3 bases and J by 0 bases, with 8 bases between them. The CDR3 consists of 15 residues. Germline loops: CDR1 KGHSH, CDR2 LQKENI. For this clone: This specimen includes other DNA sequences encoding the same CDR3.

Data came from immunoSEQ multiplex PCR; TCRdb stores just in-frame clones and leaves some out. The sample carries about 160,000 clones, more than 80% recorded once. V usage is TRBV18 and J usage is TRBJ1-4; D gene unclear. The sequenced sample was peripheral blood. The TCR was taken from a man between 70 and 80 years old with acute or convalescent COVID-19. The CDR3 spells CASSPSGSTNEKLFF. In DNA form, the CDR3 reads TGTGCCAGCTCACCTTCCGGGTCAACTAATGAAAAACTGTTTTTT.